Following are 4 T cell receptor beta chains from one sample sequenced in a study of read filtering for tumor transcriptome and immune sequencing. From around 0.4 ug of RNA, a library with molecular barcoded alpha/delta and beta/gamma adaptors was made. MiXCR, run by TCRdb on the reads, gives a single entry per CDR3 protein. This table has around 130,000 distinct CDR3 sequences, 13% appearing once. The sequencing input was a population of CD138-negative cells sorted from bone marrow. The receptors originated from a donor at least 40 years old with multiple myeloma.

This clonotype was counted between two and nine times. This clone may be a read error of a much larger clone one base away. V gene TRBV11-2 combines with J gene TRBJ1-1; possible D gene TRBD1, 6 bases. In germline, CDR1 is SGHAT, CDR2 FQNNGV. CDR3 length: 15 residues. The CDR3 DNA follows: TGTGCCAGCAGGCCATCAGGGGTTGGTCACACTGAAGCTTCCTTT. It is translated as CASRPSGVGHTEASF.

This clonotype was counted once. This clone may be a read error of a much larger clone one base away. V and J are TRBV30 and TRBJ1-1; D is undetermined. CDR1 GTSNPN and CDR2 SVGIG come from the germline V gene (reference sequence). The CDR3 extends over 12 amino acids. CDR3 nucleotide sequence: TGTGCCTGGACGGGCGGCGGGTCTGAAGCTTACTTT. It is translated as CAWTGGGSEAYF.

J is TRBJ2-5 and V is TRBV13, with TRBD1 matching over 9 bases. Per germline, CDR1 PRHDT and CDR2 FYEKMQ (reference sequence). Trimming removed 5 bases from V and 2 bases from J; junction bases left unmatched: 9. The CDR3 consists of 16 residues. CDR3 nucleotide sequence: TGTGCCAGCAGCGTGGGGACAGGGTTCTCTCAAGAGACCCAGTACTTC. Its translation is CASSVGTGFSQETQYF.

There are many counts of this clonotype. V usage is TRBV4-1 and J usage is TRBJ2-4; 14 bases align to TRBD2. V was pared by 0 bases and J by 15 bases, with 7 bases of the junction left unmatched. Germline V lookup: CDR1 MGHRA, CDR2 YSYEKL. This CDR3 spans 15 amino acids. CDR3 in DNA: TGCGCCAGCAGCCAAGATCTGACTAGCGGGAGGGCTGGGTACTTC. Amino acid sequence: CASSQDLTSGRAGYF.